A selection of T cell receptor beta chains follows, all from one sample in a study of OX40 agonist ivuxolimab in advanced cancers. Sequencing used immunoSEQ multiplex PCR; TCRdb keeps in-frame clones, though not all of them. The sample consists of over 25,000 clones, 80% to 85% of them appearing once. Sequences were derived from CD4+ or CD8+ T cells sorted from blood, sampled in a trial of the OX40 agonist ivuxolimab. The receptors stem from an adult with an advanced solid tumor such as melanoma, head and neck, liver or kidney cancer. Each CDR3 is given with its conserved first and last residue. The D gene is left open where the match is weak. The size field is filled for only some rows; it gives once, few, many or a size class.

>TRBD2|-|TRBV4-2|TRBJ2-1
TGTGCCAGCAGCCCACAGACTAGCGGGGCAACAAATGAGCAGTTCTTC
CASSPQTSGATNEQFF
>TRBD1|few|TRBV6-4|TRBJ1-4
TGTGCCAGCAGTGTTTCCGGGACAGGGGGTGAAAAACTGTTTTTT
CASSVSGTGGEKLFF
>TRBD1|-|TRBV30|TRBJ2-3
TGTGCCTGGACCCCCAAATGGGGCGGGACAGGGTTGCCAGATACGCAGTATTTT
CAWTPKWGGTGLPDTQYF
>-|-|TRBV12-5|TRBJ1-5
TGTGCTAGTGGTTTTGTTTGGAGGGACGGGATTCGGCCCCAGCATTTT
CASGFVWRDGIRPQHF
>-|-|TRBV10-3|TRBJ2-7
TGTGCCATCAGGAGGGGAACTGGGGACCTACGCGAGCAGTACTTC
CAIRRGTGDLREQYF
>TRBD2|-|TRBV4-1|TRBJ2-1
TGCGCCAGCTCGCAGCGGGAGTTGCTCAATGAGCAGTTCTTC
CASSQRELLNEQFF
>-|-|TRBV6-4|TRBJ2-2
TGTGCCAGCAGTGACTCGGGGGACACCGGGGAGCTGTTTTTT
CASSDSGDTGELFF
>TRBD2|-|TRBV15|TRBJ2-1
TGTGCCACCAGCAGAGACCGGGGGGTCGGCAATGAGCAGTTCTTC
CATSRDRGVGNEQFF
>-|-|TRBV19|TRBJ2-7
TGTGCCAGTAGTACCTACTATGGGCCGGACTACGAGCAGTACTTC
CASSTYYGPDYEQYF
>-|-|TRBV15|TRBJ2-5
TGTGCCACCAGCAGAGAAGGTGGCCAAGAGACCCAGTACTTC
CATSREGGQETQYF
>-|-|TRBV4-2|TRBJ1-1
TGTGCCAGCAGCCCACCGGGACGGCCTGCTTTCTTT
CASSPPGRPAFF
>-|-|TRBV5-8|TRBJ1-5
TGTGCCAGCGGTGCCGGGACCGTAGCAAATCAGCCCCAGCATTTT
CASGAGTVANQPQHF
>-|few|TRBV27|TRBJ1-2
TGTGCCAGCAGTCCCCGAGGGAGGGGGAACTATGGCTACACCTTC
CASSPRGRGNYGYTF
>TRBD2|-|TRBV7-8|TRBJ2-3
TGTGCCAGCAGCAGACTAGCGGAGTTCACAGATACGCAGTATTTT
CASSRLAEFTDTQYF
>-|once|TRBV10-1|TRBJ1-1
TGCGCCAGCAGTGAAGGGGCGCGTACTGAAGCTTTCTTT
CASSEGARTEAFF
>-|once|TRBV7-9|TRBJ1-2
TGTGCCAGCAGCTTGTCGGGCCTTAACTATGGCTACACCTTC
CASSLSGLNYGYTF
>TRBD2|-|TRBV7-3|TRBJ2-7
TGTGCCAGCAGCTTAGGCGGGAGCGCGATGAACGAGCAGTACTTC
CASSLGGSAMNEQYF
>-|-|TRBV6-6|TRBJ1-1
TGTGCCAGTTTCATAGGGGGGGCGATAGGAACTGAAGCTTTCTTT
CASFIGGAIGTEAFF
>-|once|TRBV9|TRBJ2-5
TGTGCCAGCAGCGTAGAGGACCTATGGGGGCAAGAGACCCAGTACTTC
CASSVEDLWGQETQYF
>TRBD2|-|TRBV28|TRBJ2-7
TGTGCCAGCCGGGACTACTCCTACGAGCAGTACTTC
CASRDYSYEQYF
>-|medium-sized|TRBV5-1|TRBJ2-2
TGCGCCAGTAAACTCAGTCCCACCGGGGAGCTGTTTTTT
CASKLSPTGELFF
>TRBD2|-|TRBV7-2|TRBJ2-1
TGTGCCAGCAGCTTAGGTACTAGCGGGGGAGCTACCTACAATGAGCAGTTCTTC
CASSLGTSGGATYNEQFF
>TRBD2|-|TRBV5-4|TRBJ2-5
TGTGCCAGCAGCTTGTACGGGGGGGCCCCAGAGACCCAGTACTTC
CASSLYGGAPETQYF
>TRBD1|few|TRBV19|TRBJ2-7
TGTGCCAGTAGCACGACAGGGGGCCTCTTCGACGAGCAGTACTTC
CASSTTGGLFDEQYF
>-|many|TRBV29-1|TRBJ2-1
TGCAGCGTTGAACGGAGCTCCTACAATGAGCAGTTCTTC
CSVERSSYNEQFF
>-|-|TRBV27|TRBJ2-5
TGTGCCAGCAGTTCCGGGCTACAAGAGACCCAGTACTTC
CASSSGLQETQYF
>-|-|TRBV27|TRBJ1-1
TGTGCCAGCAGGAGGGGTGGGGTGGACACTGAAGCTTTCTTT
CASRRGGVDTEAFF
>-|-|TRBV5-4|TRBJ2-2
TGTGCCAGCAGCTTGGAAGTCTCCAACACCGGGGAGCTGTTTTTT
CASSLEVSNTGELFF
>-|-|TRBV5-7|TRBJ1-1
TGTGCCAGCAGCTTCCCCACAAGTAGCACTGAAGCTTTCTTT
CASSFPTSSTEAFF
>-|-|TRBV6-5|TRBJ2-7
TGTGCCAGCAGTTACTCGCAAAGGAGGGGAGGCGAGCAGTACTTC
CASSYSQRRGGEQYF
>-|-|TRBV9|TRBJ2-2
TGTGCCAGCAGCGTAGGCGGAACCGGGGAGCTGTTTTTT
CASSVGGTGELFF
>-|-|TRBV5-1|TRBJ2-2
TGCGCCAGCAGCCGGGGACGTTCCGACGGGGAGCTGTTTTTT
CASSRGRSDGELFF
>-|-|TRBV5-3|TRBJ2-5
TGTGCCAGAAGCACTGGGTGGCGGGGAGGGGGGATGTCCCAGTACTTC
CARSTGWRGGGMSQYF
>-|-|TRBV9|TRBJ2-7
TGTGCCAGCAGCGTACACGACTTTTCCTACGAGCAGTACTTC
CASSVHDFSYEQYF
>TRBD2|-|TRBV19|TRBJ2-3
TGTGCCAGTAGTATAGTGGGGACTAGCGTATCGTCGGGCGATACGCAGTATTTT
CASSIVGTSVSSGDTQYF
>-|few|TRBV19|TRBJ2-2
TGTGCCAGTTTCGGGGGTTGGACCGGGGAGCTGTTTTTT
CASFGGWTGELFF
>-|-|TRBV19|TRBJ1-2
TGTGCCAGTAGTATAGATCATGAGGGCGGCGGCTATGGCTACACCTTC
CASSIDHEGGGYGYTF
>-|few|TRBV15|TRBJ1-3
TGTGCCACCAGCAGAGAGCGGGGGCCTGGAAACACCATATATTTT
CATSRERGPGNTIYF
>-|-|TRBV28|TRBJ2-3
TGTGCCAGCAGTTTATGGGCGGTGGATACGCAGTATTTT
CASSLWAVDTQYF
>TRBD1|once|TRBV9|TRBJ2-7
TGTGCCAGCAGCGTAACAGGGGGTAGGTCCTACGAGCAGTACTTC
CASSVTGGRSYEQYF
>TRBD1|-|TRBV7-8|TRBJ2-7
TGTGCCAGCAGCCAAAAAACCGGGACAGGGTCCTACGAGCAGTACTTC
CASSQKTGTGSYEQYF
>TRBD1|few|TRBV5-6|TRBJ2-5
TGTGCCAGCAGCAAAGCAGGGGGATCAGAGACCCAGTACTTC
CASSKAGGSETQYF
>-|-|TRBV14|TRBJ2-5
TGTGCCAGCAGCCAAAGGGGCGGGGTCAGGGAGACCCAGTACTTC
CASSQRGGVRETQYF
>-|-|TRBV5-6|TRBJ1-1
TGTGCCAGCAGCTTGGTCCAGGGTTCCACTGAAGCTTTCTTT
CASSLVQGSTEAFF
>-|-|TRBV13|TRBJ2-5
TGTGCCAGCAGCTCCCTCTGGCTAACACAAGAGACCCAGTACTTC
CASSSLWLTQETQYF
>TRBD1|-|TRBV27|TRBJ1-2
TGTGCCGGCAGTAATACAGGGGGCCGCTATGGCTACACCTTC
CAGSNTGGRYGYTF
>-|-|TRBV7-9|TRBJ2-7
TGTGCCAGCAGCCCCAGAGGTTCAGCTCGCGAGCAGTACTTC
CASSPRGSAREQYF
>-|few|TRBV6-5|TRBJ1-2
TGTGCCAGCAGTTACTCGATGCTGGATGGCTACACCTTC
CASSYSMLDGYTF
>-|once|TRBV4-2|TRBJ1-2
TGTGCCAGCAGCCAAGTATTCCGGGACCCCAACTATGGCTACACCTTC
CASSQVFRDPNYGYTF
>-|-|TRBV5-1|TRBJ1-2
TGCGCCAGCAGCCCGACGGGACGCCGAGCTAACTATGGCTACACCTTC
CASSPTGRRANYGYTF
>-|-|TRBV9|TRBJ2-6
TGTGCCAGCAGCGGGATATCAGGGGCTGGGGCCAACGTCCTGACTTTC
CASSGISGAGANVLTF
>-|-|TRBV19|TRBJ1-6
TGTGCCAGTAGTATAAAAGCGGGGGCTAATTCACCCCTCCACTTT
CASSIKAGANSPLHF
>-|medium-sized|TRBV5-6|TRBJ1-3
TGTGCCAGCAGCTTTGGTGGGTACGGAAACACCATATATTTT
CASSFGGYGNTIYF
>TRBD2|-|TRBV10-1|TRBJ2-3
TGCGCCAGCAGTGAGTTGGCTAGCGGACCCTCAGATACGCAGTATTTT
CASSELASGPSDTQYF